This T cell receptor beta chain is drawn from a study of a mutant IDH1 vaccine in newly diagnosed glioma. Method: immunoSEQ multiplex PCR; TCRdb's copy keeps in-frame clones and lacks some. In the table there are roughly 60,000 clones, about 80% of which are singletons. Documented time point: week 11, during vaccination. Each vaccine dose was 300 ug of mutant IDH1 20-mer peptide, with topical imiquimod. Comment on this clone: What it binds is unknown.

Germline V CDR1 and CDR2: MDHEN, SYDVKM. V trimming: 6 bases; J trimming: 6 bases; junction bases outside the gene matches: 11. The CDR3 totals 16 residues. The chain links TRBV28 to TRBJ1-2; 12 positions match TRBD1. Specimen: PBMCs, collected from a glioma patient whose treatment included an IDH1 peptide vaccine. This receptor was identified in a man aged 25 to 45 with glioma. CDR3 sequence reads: CASSRSPGQGANGYTF. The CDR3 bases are TGTGCCAGCAGCCGTTCTCCGGGACAGGGGGCGAATGGCTACACCTTC.